This TCR beta chain came from a study of blood T cell repertoires in COVID-19 (TCRdb year 2020). At the level of the whole study: Collaborator samples came from the United States, Italy and Spain and covered acute and convalescent phases of COVID-19. The material from the prospective study consisted of cDNA or gDNA derived from T cells, B-cell-depleted T cells, or PBMCs. Subjects who had been exposed to COVID-19, were actively infected with it, or had recovered from it provided the deeply sampled blood TCRbeta repertoires that made up the dataset. The repertoires were released in a freely available public database intended as a resource for research on the immune response to SARS-CoV-2. Samples came from the ongoing ImmuneRACE study (first 160 participants) plus 1,254 subjects from 6 global collaborators. A de-identified subject ID, COVID-19 status, age in years and sex were almost always included in the sample metadata. HLA class I and class II types, where available, came from metadata supplied by the sample provider rather than from assay-based typing.

TCRbeta CDR3 regions were amplified from genomic DNA using the immunoSEQ Assay, a bias-controlled multiplex PCR. The paper's data handling went like this. Within the assay, amplification of reference gene primers was used to estimate how many nucleated cells each sample contained. To quantify the absolute abundance of each unique TCRbeta CDR3 rearrangement, sequence reads were collapsed and filtered. For each sample, productive Simpson clonality was calculated by taking the square root of Simpson's diversity index across productive rearrangements. The clones in this table, taken by TCRdb from immuneACCESS, are in-frame only. Not every clone is retained; where verified, under half of the shortfall comes from an unresolved V gene, and the cause of the rest is unknown. The V and J calls and clone size are taken from that table; D and trimming were inferred from the DNA. A total of roughly 51,000 clones appear in this sample, 65% to 90% of them only once. The top ten clones comprise under 3% of the sample.

In the case of this clone: What antigen it recognizes has not been identified. It has no much larger one-base neighbor in the sample; base qualities were not kept.

Broader findings and caveats from the paper: How much clinical and demographic metadata was included differed by source and by participant, and the metadata was provided uncurated.

CDR3 length: 14 amino acids, cysteine to phenylalanine. This entry keeps only the CDR3 DNA: 42 bases, framed from base 1. Compared with germline, V lacks 3 bases and J lacks 6 bases; bases without a gene match: 2. CDR1 and CDR2, looked up from the germline V gene (reference sequence), are SEHNR and FQNEAQ. Each collaborating institution followed its own protocols to collect whole blood in K2EDTA tubes. For TCRbeta analysis, collaborators shipped samples as frozen whole blood, isolated PBMCs, or DNA extracted from either of those sample types. The V gene is TRBV7-9 and the J gene is TRBJ2-1, with 10 central nucleotides matching TRBD2. The TCR originated in an elderly woman with acute or convalescent COVID-19. Sequencing used peripheral blood. For the CDR3, the sequence is CASSLSGGANEQFF. The DNA sequence is as follows: TGTGCCAGCAGCTTGAGCGGGGGGGCCAATGAGCAGTTCTTC.